Following are 5 T cell receptor beta chains from one sample sequenced in a study of vaccination and CD4 T cells after COVID-19. Treatment described: roughly ten-day PBMC culture with coronavirus spike peptide pools or control peptides (ViraFEST assay). The Oncomine TCR Beta short-read assay was applied to DNA of cultured CD4+ T cells. TCRdb analysed the PCR reads with MiXCR anew, one entry per CDR3 protein. The sample gives 20,000 to 30,000 distinct CDR3 sequences, approximately 56% of which show up once; roughly 8% is in the top ten. Their antigen targets remain unknown. Sequenced material: CD4+ T cells from blood, cultured in vitro. The receptors stem from a human donor who had recovered from COVID-19.

This clonotype was seen more than once but under ten times. CDR3 in DNA: TGCAGTGCTAGAGATCTTAACACAGGGACGGGTTCACCCCTCCACTTT. Its protein product is CSARDLNTGTGSPLHF. The chain joins TRBV20-1 to TRBJ1-6; a weak D match, TRBD1 (6 bases). V lost 0 bases to trimming and J lost 9 bases, with 18 bases between them. This CDR3 is 16 amino acids long. CDR1 DFQATT and CDR2 SNEGSKA come from the germline V gene (reference sequence).

CDR3 DNA: TGTGCCAGCAGCTTGGAGCCTTTAAACACTGAAGCTTTCTTT. Its translation: CASSLEPLNTEAFF. V gene TRBV7-2 combines with J gene TRBJ1-1; D is unresolved. With 3 bases removed from V and 2 bases from J, the gap between germline ends came to 10 bases. Germline CDR1 SGHTA, CDR2 FQGNSA. There are 14 residues in the CDR3.

The V and J genes are TRBV18 and TRBJ1-2, with a possible D match to TRBD1 (6 bases). The CDR3 is made up of 15 amino acids. V lost 3 bases to trimming and J lost 5 bases, with 16 bases between them. In germline, CDR1 is KGHSH, CDR2 LQKENI. CDR3 in DNA: TGTGCCAGCTCACCGCCCGTTAATAGGGGGTATGGCTACACCTTC. This encodes CASSPPVNRGYGYTF. Full variable domain (outside the CDR3, taken from reference TRBV18 and TRBJ1-2): NAGVMQNPRHLVRRRGQEARLRCSPMKGHSHVYWYRQLPEEGLKFMVYLQKENIIDESGMPKERFSAEFPKEGPSILRIQQVVRGDSAAYFCASSPPVNRGYGYTFGSGTRLTVV.

The chain has TRBV6-4 and TRBJ1-2, with a possible D match to TRBD1 (5 bases). The CDR3 sequence is 15 residues long. Trimming left V 2 bases short and J 1 base short, with 11 bases between. CDR1 is MRHNA and CDR2 is SNTAGT in the germline V gene. CDR3 sequence: CASSDRGGNNYGYTF. CDR3 sequence (DNA): TGTGCCAGCAGTGACCGGGGGGGTAATAACTATGGCTACACCTTC.

This chain connects TRBV28 to TRBJ2-5; D perhaps matches TRBD2 (6 bases). Trimming pared 2 bases from V and 5 bases from J, leaving 9 bases between. CDR3 length: 13 amino acids. Germline values: CDR1 MDHEN, CDR2 SYDVKM. CDR3 protein: CASSLAGRETQYF. CDR3 in DNA: TGTGCCAGCAGTTTAGCGGGGCGGGAGACCCAGTACTTC.